A single sample is the source of the 11 T cell receptor beta chains below, sequenced in a study of T-cell reconstitution after alpha-beta-depleted transplantation in children. During its preparation, the TCRbeta library received unique molecular identifiers. TCRdb processed the PCR reads anew with MiXCR; each CDR3 protein has one entry. The sample includes 180,000 or so distinct CDR3 sequences, 6.3% seen only once; the top ten take about 4.3%. The sequencing used PBMCs, collected before TCRalphabeta/CD19-depleted stem cell transplant. These receptors were taken from a girl under two years old with combined immunodeficiency, due to receive a stem cell transplant.

This clonotype was found many times. This chain connects TRBV6-2 or TRBV6-3 to TRBJ2-1; 11 bases align to TRBD2. The CDR3 spans 14 residues. Looked up from germline, CDR1 is MNHEY and CDR2 is SVGEGT. Trimming took 4 bases from V and 7 from J; bases not matched to a gene: 3. The CDR3 spells CASSLAGGVNEQFF. CDR3 DNA: TGTGCCAGCAGTTTAGCGGGAGGGGTAAATGAGCAGTTCTTC.

This clonotype was seen at least ten times. J is TRBJ2-3 and V is TRBV7-6; no reliable D call. Trimming took 5 bases from V and 6 from J, leaving 15 bases between them. Germline V gene data show CDR1 as SGHVS and CDR2 as FNYEAQ. The CDR3 runs 14 residues. For the CDR3, the DNA is TGTGCCAGCAGCCCCTATCTTGGTGAGGATACGCAGTATTTT. As protein: CASSPYLGEDTQYF.

This clonotype was observed at least ten times. The rearrangement uses TRBV18 and TRBJ2-7; D is unclear. Germline CDR1 KGHSH, CDR2 LQKENI. This CDR3 spans 14 amino acids. Trimming took off 2 bases at V and 2 bases at J, with 10 bases between the two ends. In nucleotides, the CDR3 is TGTGCCAGCTCACCAGGGTACAGAGCCTACGAGCAGTACTTC. Its protein product is CASSPGYRAYEQYF.

With regard to this clonotype: This may be a read error: a much more frequent sequence differs by one nucleotide. J is TRBJ2-5 and V is TRBV7-2, with TRBD1 identical over 9 bases. This CDR3 is 15 amino acids long. Germline CDR1 SGHTA, CDR2 FQGNSA. The CDR3 nucleotides read TGTGCCAGCAGCGAAGGGGACAGGGATTTTGAGACCCGGTACTTC. Residues: CASSEGDRDFETRYF.

This clonotype was detected many times. V is TRBV21-1 and J is TRBJ2-7; TRBD2 is taken as the D call from the table, unchecked against the DNA. TRBV21-1 is deemed a pseudogene. The CDR3 consists of 15 residues. The CDR3 protein is CASSKPGLAPYEQYF. DNA for the CDR3: TGTGCCAGCAGCAAACCGGGACTGGCTCCCTACGAGCAGTACTTC.

This clonotype showed up many times. The chain is built from TRBV15 and TRBJ2-7; no clear D gene. The CDR3 is made up of 13 amino acids. Trimming pared 8 bases from V and 0 bases from J, leaving 11 bases between. Per germline, CDR1 LNHNV and CDR2 YYDKDF (reference sequence). CDR3 sequence reads: CATGLDASYEQYF. The CDR3 nucleotides are TGTGCCACCGGCTTGGACGCCTCCTACGAGCAGTACTTC.

This chain joins TRBV4-1 and TRBJ1-1; no clear D. Germline CDR1 and CDR2: MGHRA and YSYEKL. The CDR3 sequence is 18 residues long. The germline V and J ends were trimmed by 0 bases and 9 bases, with 26 bases remaining between them. CDR3 loop: CASSQDEVVLLGAKKAFF. The CDR3, as DNA: TGCGCCAGCAGCCAAGATGAGGTGGTTTTGCTGGGAGCAAAAAAAGCTTTCTTT.

This clonotype was counted at least ten times. The chain joins TRBV5-5 to TRBJ2-3; 8 nucleotides align to TRBD2. The germline gives CDR1 SGHKS, CDR2 YYEKEE (reference sequence). The CDR3 loop spans 15 amino acids. After removal of 3 bases from V and 3 bases from J, the junction contained 6 bases not matched to a gene. The CDR3 loop is CASSSWAGGTDTQYF. CDR3 sequence (DNA): TGTGCCAGCAGCTCCTGGGCGGGGGGTACAGATACGCAGTATTTT.

On this clonotype: A much larger clone differs from this one at a single base, so this may be a read error. Because it lacks the conserved phenylalanine or tryptophan at the end, this CDR3 is likely a read error. V and J are TRBV29-1 and TRBJ1-6; D ambiguous. Germline values: CDR1 SQVTM, CDR2 ANQGSEA. Trimming left V 4 bases short and J 4 bases short, with 8 bases between. The CDR3 has 13 amino acids. For the CDR3, the DNA is TGCAGCGTTGGTGGGTCTTATAATTCACCCCTCCACTGT. This gives the protein CSVGGSYNSPLHC.

For this clonotype: The CDR3 carries no conserved terminal phenylalanine or tryptophan, so it likely arises from a read error. The V gene is TRBV12-3 or TRBV12-4, the J gene TRBJ1-1, with TRBD1 identical over 7 bases. Unmatched junction bases numbered 9, after V lost 4 bases and J lost 4 bases. The length of the CDR3 is 15 residues. DNA of the CDR3: TGTGCCAGCAGTTCGGCGACAGGGTCGGGCACTGAAGCTTTCTAT. This sequence encodes CASSSATGSGTEAFY.

This clonotype was seen repeatedly, ten times or more. The gene calls are TRBV20-1 and TRBJ2-5, with D perhaps TRBD1 or TRBD2 (5 bases each). Trimming took off 4 bases at V and 3 bases at J, with 12 bases between the two ends. Germline lookup yields CDR1 DFQATT and CDR2 SNEGSKA (reference sequence). This CDR3 is 13 amino acids long. CDR3 region: CSANRDPKETQYF. For the CDR3, the DNA is TGCAGTGCTAACCGGGACCCTAAAGAGACCCAGTACTTC.